This T cell receptor beta chain was documented in a study of T cell responses to AZD1222 COVID-19 vaccine. The germline V gene encodes CDR1 LGHNA and CDR2 YSLEER. Trimming removed 4 bases from V and 4 bases from J, with 25 bases in between. The CDR3 sequence is 18 residues long. Notes on the study in general: Reports say nearly half of spike-specific TCRs go after unmutated variant regions. Clonal diversity was possibly underestimated, and white British individuals and females predominated among donors.

Assay used: immunoSEQ multiplex PCR; TCRdb lists only in-frame clones, some missing. The repertoire includes around 120,000 clones, roughly 87% of them detected once, and approximately 2.6% sits in the top ten. Samples with a second dose at about 4 or about 12 weeks were pooled together. Worth noting for this clone: Its matching antigen is unknown.

The rearrangement joins TRBV4-3 to TRBJ1-2; possible D gene TRBD1, 6 bases. Sequences were derived from peripheral blood, sampled 28 days after the second AZD1222 dose. The sequence derives from an adult who received the AZD1222 COVID-19 vaccine. The DNA for the CDR3 is TGCGCCAGCAGCCGGAAAAAGCGGGCCGGGGGCTGGGCCTATGGCTACACCTTC. Its translation is CASSRKKRAGGWAYGYTF.